This TCR beta chain was retrieved from a study of cytomegalovirus exposure and HLA in healthy donors (dated by TCRdb to about 2017). Regarding the study in general: An earlier analysis of 587 of the donors reported under 300 Gb of sequence data and 117 million unique TCR beta sequences obtained from around 180 million T cells. An early release covering approximately 600 HLA-typed donors comprised around 300 gigabases of sequencing data and approximately 85 million unique TCR sequences. The genetic ancestry cluster associated with self-reported Caucasian donors included 81% of the roughly 400 genotyped donors. The study was designed to test whether signatures of past pathogen exposure could be identified by cataloging public T cell receptors. Using immunosequencing, the study profiled T cell repertoires from 666 subjects and related those repertoires to cytomegalovirus serostatus. In addition to the first cohort of around 670 subjects, a separate validation cohort of approximately 130 different subjects was used. The study combined high-throughput TCR immunosequencing, statistical association of individual TCRs with disease status, and machine learning to predict cytomegalovirus infection status. A later analysis re-examined previously published TCR beta repertoires from 600 to 700 donors and added high-resolution HLA genotyping to investigate patterns of TCR occurrence. Rather than using new phenotypic data, the later analysis identified candidate immune exposures from TCR beta sequences and from how often those sequences occurred across donors. An earlier analysis of fewer than 700 of the donors applied high-throughput TCR beta sequencing to assess whether each TCR beta V gene segment acted as functional or pseudogenic. Donor age, sex, ethnicity and CMV serostatus were compiled alongside the repertoire data. A later genetic analysis took genome-wide SNP genotypes for about 65% of the 666 donors and used that subset as a discovery cohort. All discovery cohort repertoires had been generated on a single sequencing platform. Both class I and class II loci were covered by HLA typing, at four-digit resolution. The number of donors typed differed by locus, with roughly 629-640 for A, B, C, DRB1 and DQB1, around 560 for DQA1, 600 to 610 for DPA1, and some 450 for DPB1. Roughly 5 DR-DQ haplotypes were handled as single units for association and clustering, since linkage in the cohort was strong. On average, approximately 250,000 unique TCR beta nucleotide sequences were sequenced per donor among some 430 genotyped donors of the cohort, with about 17% of those sequences being non-productive. General study outcomes and caveats: Most TCR sequences were seen in very few donors, while some public TCRs were found in many individuals. In a later analysis, most CMV-associated TCR beta chains were found to appear HLA-restricted, with HLA associations seemingly driven largely by CMV exposure. For the cohort, immune exposure information was limited to CMV serostatus. A later analysis found that HLA-associated TCR beta chains were more clonally expanded and had lower generation probabilities than equally common non-associated chains. Because counts were too low, more than 15 rarely observed V segments, including chromosome 9 orphons, were left out of the earlier analysis of 500 to 650 of the donors. A further reported finding was that TCR beta sequences accurately predicted the HLA-A and HLA-B alleles for most subjects in the first cohort. In a later analysis, TCR association rates were found to vary across HLA loci, with the most associated TCRs seen for DRB1 alleles and the fewest for HLA-C alleles. In an earlier analysis of fewer than 700 of the donors, most TCR beta V segments appeared in productive rearrangements about 90% or about 30% of the time, broadly matching IMGT annotations. Some IMGT-functional V segments, including TRBV6-2 and TRBV6-3, could not be distinguished by the 87-base-pair reads and were therefore excluded. A total of fewer than 200 TCR beta chains were listed by the study as associated with cytomegalovirus. According to the authors, the approach could potentially be generalized to other disease states and immunological phenotypes. Correlated functional status among segregating V segments might reflect linkage disequilibrium, but an unknown experimental factor could not be ruled out. A group of highly shared sequence variants was considered likely to be a technical artifact of the sequencing pipeline. In a later analysis, several top co-occurrence clusters were reported to appear linked to parvovirus B19, influenza, CMV and Epstein-Barr virus. Only TCR beta chains were sequenced in this cohort, and the absence of alpha or paired-chain data limited detectable features. In a later genetic analysis, fewer N-insertions in productive TCRs were reported among donors in an Asian-associated ancestry cluster than the roughly 700-donor mean. Because HLA typing was unavailable for some donors at each locus, only the typed subset was used in association tests. At a false discovery rate of 0.05, a later analysis linked about 17,000 TCR beta sequences to specific HLA alleles. A few of the identified cytomegalovirus-associated TCR beta chains were confirmed in vitro to be specific for cytomegalovirus antigens. An association between a missense DCLRE1C variant and V-gene and J-gene trimming of TCR beta chains was found in a later genetic analysis and replicated in an independent cohort. Sequencing depth was assumed to be roughly uniform across donors in the presence/absence analyses, though that assumption may not hold. Strong co-occurrence of HLA alleles, especially DR and DQ, made assigning TCR associations to individual alleles difficult. The classifier was reported to diagnose cytomegalovirus status with high specificity and sensitivity in both the original cohort and the validation cohort.

Including cysteine and phenylalanine, the CDR3 has 17 amino acids. Of the read, only the CDR3 DNA is kept; its 51 bases are in frame from base 1. Germline trimming amounts to 4 bases on V and 6 bases on J, with 13 as the count of junction bases outside the gene matches. For CDR1 and CDR2, the germline V gene (reference sequence) lists SGHNT and YYREEE. Library prep was done by the immunoSEQ multiplex PCR assay. The multiplex PCR relied on a mix of 60 forward primers for TCR Vbeta segments and 13 reverse primers for TCR Jbeta segments. The CDR3 region of rearranged TCR beta genes was amplified from genomic DNA with a multiplex PCR assay. On the Illumina HiSeq System, the amplified TCR beta libraries were sequenced as 87-base-pair reads. The authors processed their data as follows. A later analysis counted tens of millions of unique TCR beta chains across the 500 to 850 repertoires, and some 11 million of these chains were shared by at least two donors. Raw reads were error-corrected and collapsed into unique sequences by a nearest-neighbor algorithm in which closely related sequences were merged to remove PCR and sequencing errors. CDR3 sequences were aligned to IMGT reference sequences to assign V, D and J gene segments. Each retained sequence needed at least a six-nucleotide match to both a V gene segment and a J gene segment. A rearrangement counted as productive if the CDR3 had no stop codons and remained in frame with V and J, and every other rearrangement counted as non-productive. Following IMGT convention, CDR3 was defined as the stretch from the second conserved V-encoded cysteine up to the conserved J-encoded phenylalanine. The earlier analysis of more than 450 of the donors excluded sequences that lacked an unambiguous match to a single V gene segment. In an earlier analysis of 450 to 700 of the donors, V segments were called functional above 56.7% productive rearrangements and were called segregating when the between-donor standard deviation exceeded 5%. A statistical classification framework was built to diagnose cytomegalovirus status from the catalog of TCR beta chain sequences. In a later analysis, TCR nucleotide sequences were compared against IMGT/GENE-DB human TR gene sequences so that V and J genes could be assigned. A later analysis assigned CDR3 sequences and most-parsimonious VDJ recombination scenarios with the TCRdist pipeline. In a later analysis, each TCR beta chain was defined by its CDR3 amino acid sequence together with its V-gene family, and reads without a unique V-gene family were excluded. To address suspected cross-contamination and a sequencing artifact, a later analysis removed 592 highly shared, low-generation-probability nucleotide sequences. A later analysis calculated a clonal expansion index for each public chain from normalized within-repertoire ranks of inferred template counts. A later analysis computed generation probabilities with a VDJ recombination model fitted to out-of-frame rearrangements, and checked the results against IGoR. In a later analysis, TCR-TCR, TCR-HLA and TCR-CMV co-occurrence was scored with hypergeometric tests, and a repertoire-size bias correction was applied to TCR pairs. In a later analysis, false discovery rates were estimated by permuting HLA or CMV assignments 20 times. In a later analysis, co-occurring TCRs were grouped using DBSCAN, and TCRdist sequence similarity was added for clustering within HLA-allele-positive subsets. For co-occurrence clustering, repertoires with fewer than 30,000 or more than 120,000 public chains were excluded, along with five repertoires with anomalous nucleotide sharing. TCRdb provides this immuneACCESS table in a form limited to in-frame rearrangements. Some clones are lacking; in checked studies, under half of them reflect an unresolved V gene, and why the rest are absent is not known. V and J calls and clone size are copied from that table; D and trimming were computed from the DNA. Here the sample has 130,000 to 150,000 clones; 80% occur a single time. About 4.3% of the sample is in the top ten clones.

This clone showed up just a few times. Its antigen remains unidentified. No base-level quality is on record; no much larger clone is a single base apart. The cohort was made up of 500 to 850 healthy bone marrow donors. At the time of sampling, every cohort member was nominally healthy, though immune exposures that went unrecorded were likely present. The donor tested CMV seronegative, placing the donor among the roughly 350 seronegative members of the cohort. A peripheral blood sample was collected from each donor, and TCR beta sequencing was performed on peripheral blood mononuclear cells. Genomic DNA was extracted from the blood cell samples with the Qiagen DNeasy Blood Extraction Kit.

The source is a man aged 35 to 55 in good health and CMV-seronegative. Sequencing was done on a sample of PBMCs. The rearranged segments are TRBV5-4 and TRBJ1-6; 7 central bases correspond to TRBD1. CDR3 sequence: CASSPGGGQAINSPLHF. The sequenced DNA is TGTGCCAGCAGCCCAGGGGGTGGACAGGCCATTAATTCACCCCTCCACTTT.